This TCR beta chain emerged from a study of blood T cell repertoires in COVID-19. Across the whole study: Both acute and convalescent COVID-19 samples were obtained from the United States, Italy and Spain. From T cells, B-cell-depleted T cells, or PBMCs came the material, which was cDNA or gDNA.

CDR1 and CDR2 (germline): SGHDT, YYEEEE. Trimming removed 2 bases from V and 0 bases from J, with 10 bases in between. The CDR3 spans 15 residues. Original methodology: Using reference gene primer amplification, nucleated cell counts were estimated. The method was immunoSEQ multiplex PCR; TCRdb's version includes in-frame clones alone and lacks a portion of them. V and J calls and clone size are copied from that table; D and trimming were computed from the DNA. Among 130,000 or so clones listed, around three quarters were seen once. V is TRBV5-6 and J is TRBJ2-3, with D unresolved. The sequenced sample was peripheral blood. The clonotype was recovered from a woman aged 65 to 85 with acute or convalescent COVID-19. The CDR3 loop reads CASSFRVSSTDTQYF. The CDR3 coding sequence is TGTGCCAGCAGCTTTCGCGTATCTAGCACAGATACGCAGTATTTT.